Sequencing of this T cell receptor beta chain was carried out in a study of human T cells and chemical hapten exposure. In its sample, this clonotype was seen a few times. Antigen specificity is unknown. Study-wide results and caveats: Large CDR3 similarity clusters arose significantly more often from expanded TCRs than from controls. There was a positive correlation between PT1 expanded TCR counts and patch test score.

Stated time point: pre-sensitization, week 0. Treatment: therapeutic diphenylcyclopropenone sensitization with weekly scalp DPC. The starting material, unfractionated whole blood, was used for total RNA extraction. MiXCR was run by TCRdb on the RACE reads, yielding one entry per CDR3 protein. The sample shows some 36,000 distinct CDR3 sequences, over 9% of them seen only once. Germline lookup yields CDR1 SQVTM and CDR2 ANQGSEA. The V end lost 4 bases, the J end lost 2 bases, and 12 bases lay between the germline ends. This CDR3 has 13 residues. The clonotype comes from a man aged 50 to 60 with alopecia areata. Some clones in this sample may be carry-over from other donors' samples. Sequencing was performed on whole blood, taken in connection with sensitization to the hapten diphenylcyclopropenone (DPC). The chain links TRBV29-1 to TRBJ2-7, with D possibly being TRBD2 (5 bases). CDR3 bases: TGCAGCGTTGTTCGGGATAGCACCTACGAGCAGTACTTC. Amino acids: CSVVRDSTYEQYF.